A single T cell receptor (beta chain) is shown here with its context. Its cognate antigen is unknown. There are 14 residues in the CDR3. Germline V gives CDR1 WSHSY, CDR2 SAAADI. The V segment lost 4 bases and the J segment 3 bases; nucleotides outside the gene matches: 3. This record belongs to a study of shared clonotypes between healthy human individuals. Study-level results: Though the depth was large, rarefaction showed that sorted-subset sequencing was incomplete.

Naive CD8 cells were CD45RO-negative, positively selected for CCR7, excluding terminally differentiated effector memory CD45RA+ cells. The data were produced by immunoSEQ multiplex PCR, yet TCRdb's version contains in-frame clones alone and is incomplete. This table holds some 2,000,000 clones, about 95% found once. The source of this sequence is a man in his late teens or twenties in good health. Sequenced sample: naive CD8+ T cells sorted from blood. The V call is TRBV10-2, the J call TRBJ2-5; 9 nucleotides line up with TRBD2. The CDR3, as DNA: TGCGCCAGCAGTGGGGCGGGGGGGGAAGAGACCCAGTACTTC. Residues: CASSGAGGEETQYF.